This T cell receptor beta chain was documented in a study of blood T cell repertoires in COVID-19. Some clones are missing from TCRdb's copy, which holds only in-frame ones; the method was immunoSEQ multiplex PCR. The table shows roughly 300,000 clones, with roughly 88% occurring only once. Germline CDR1 is MNHEY and CDR2 is SMNVEV (reference sequence). The junction had 8 bases not matched to a gene; V was cut back by 4 bases and J by 0 bases. CDR3 length equals 18 residues. The sequenced sample consisted of peripheral blood. This receptor was obtained from a woman aged 45-59 years with acute or convalescent COVID-19. This rearrangement joins TRBV27 to TRBJ2-6; 8 positions match TRBD1. The CDR3 coding sequence is TGTGCCAGCAGTTATGACAGGGGATTTCACTCTGGGGCCAACGTCCTGACTTTC. This translates into CASSYDRGFHSGANVLTF.